The rows below give T cell receptor beta chains drawn from one sample of a study of radiotherapy plus CTLA-4 blockade in lung cancer. Profiling relied on immunoSEQ multiplex PCR, and the TCRdb table lists in-frame clones only, not all of them. This sample has about 80,000 clones, with around 79% found just once. Here the sequenced sample was peripheral blood, taken from a patient treated with radiotherapy plus ipilimumab. These receptors were taken from a human donor with non-small cell lung cancer whose response to radiotherapy plus ipilimumab could not be evaluated. Some clones in this sample may be carry-over from other donors' samples. The CDR3 runs from the conserved cysteine through the conserved F or W. A D gene is named only where the DNA matches it firmly. Clone size is stated in some rows and not others, as once, few, many or a class when expanded.

>few|TRBV9|TRBD1|TRBJ1-2
TGTGCCAGCAGCGTATGGGACAGGGACAACTATGGCTACACCTTC
CASSVWDRDNYGYTF
>NA|TRBV7-8|NA|TRBJ2-3
TGTGCCAGCAGCGGGCGCGGGGAGCTCACAGATACGCAGTATTTT
CASSGRGELTDTQYF
>NA|TRBV6-5|NA|TRBJ1-1
TGTGCCAGCAGTTACCTGCAGGTTAGCGACACTGAAGCTTTCTTT
CASSYLQVSDTEAFF
>NA|TRBV5-6|NA|TRBJ1-1
TGTGCCAGCAGCTTGGCAGGGAGGGGCACTGAAGCTTTCTTT
CASSLAGRGTEAFF
>NA|TRBV12-1|NA|TRBJ2-4
TGTGCCAGCAGCTCCGGTCACATTCAGTACTTC
CASSSGHIQYF
>NA|TRBV14|TRBD1|TRBJ1-2
TGTGCCAGCAGCCAACAAATCGGGACAGGGGATGGCTACACCTTC
CASSQQIGTGDGYTF
>NA|TRBV7-2|NA|TRBJ1-1
TGTGCCAGCAGCTCCGGGGGGGTAGCTTTCTTT
CASSSGGVAFF
>NA|TRBV7-6|TRBD2|TRBJ2-1
TGTGCCAGCAGCTTATTGACTAGCGGTTACAATGAGCAGTTCTTC
CASSLLTSGYNEQFF
>NA|TRBV27|NA|TRBJ1-6
TGTGCCAGCAGTCCTATCCCAGGACAGAATTCACCCCTCCACTTT
CASSPIPGQNSPLHF
>few|TRBV10-3|NA|TRBJ2-7
TGTGCCATCAGTGAAGTTGGAGACAGGAGCTCCTACGAGCAGTACTTC
CAISEVGDRSSYEQYF
>NA|TRBV18|TRBD1|TRBJ2-5
TGTGCCAGCTCACCGTTACAGGGGGTCCAAGAGACCCAGTACTTC
CASSPLQGVQETQYF
>once|TRBV5-4|TRBD1|TRBJ2-3
TGTGCCAGCAGCTCACAGGGGGGCACAGATACGCAGTATTTT
CASSSQGGTDTQYF
>NA|TRBV18|TRBD1|TRBJ2-2
TGTGCCAGCTCACGGGACAGGGGGCGCTTGAGTCGTACCGGGGAGCTGTTTTTT
CASSRDRGRLSRTGELFF
>once|TRBV18|NA|TRBJ1-6
TGTGCCAGCTCACCACCGCTAGGACAGCCTAATTCACCCCTCCACTTT
CASSPPLGQPNSPLHF
>NA|TRBV4-1|TRBD1|TRBJ2-7
TGTGCCAGCAGCCAAGAGCGGACAGGGGTATACGAGCAGTACTTC
CASSQERTGVYEQYF
>NA|TRBV28|TRBD1|TRBJ2-2
TGTGCCAGCAGTTGGACAGGGCACACCGGGGAGCTGTTTTTT
CASSWTGHTGELFF
>NA|TRBV21-1|NA|TRBJ1-4
TGTGCCAGCACCCAAACGGGGTCTGCAACTAATGAAAAACTGTTTTTT
CASTQTGSATNEKLFF
>NA|TRBV7-3|NA|TRBJ2-3
TGTGCCAGCGGCTTCTACGCAGATACGCAGTATTTT
CASGFYADTQYF
>NA|TRBV4-1|TRBD1|TRBJ2-7
TGCGCCAGCACCTGGACAGGGGCCGACGAGCAGTACTTC
CASTWTGADEQYF
>NA|TRBV5-4|NA|TRBJ2-7
TGTGCCAGCAGCTTGGGAGGGGGAACGGTCTACTACGAGCAGTACTTC
CASSLGGGTVYYEQYF
>NA|TRBV30|NA|TRBJ2-3
TGTGCCTGGAGCCTGGACAAGGGTGGAGCCGATACGCAGTATTTT
CAWSLDKGGADTQYF
>NA|TRBV2|NA|TRBJ2-5
TGTGCCAGCAGTGGAGGGGCGGGGTACCAGTACTTC
CASSGGAGYQYF
>NA|TRBV2|NA|TRBJ1-6
TGTGCCAGCAGCGCCGTGCGTAGTTATTCACCCCTCCACTTT
CASSAVRSYSPLHF
>NA|TRBV2|NA|TRBJ1-4
TGTGCCAGCAGTGCAGGGGTTGAAAAACTGTTTTTT
CASSAGVEKLFF
>NA|TRBV6-5|TRBD1|TRBJ1-5
TGTGCCAGCAGTGCGGGACAGGATTATCAGCCCCAGCATTTT
CASSAGQDYQPQHF
>NA|TRBV2|NA|TRBJ2-7
TGTGCCAGCAGTCTCGTATACGAGCAGTACTTC
CASSLVYEQYF
>NA|TRBV9|TRBD1|TRBJ2-7
TGTGCCAGCAGCGTAGGTGGGACAGGGTACGAGCAGTACTTC
CASSVGGTGYEQYF
>NA|TRBV9|TRBD1|TRBJ2-2
TGTGCCAGCAGTGACCTCGGACAGGGCCAAACCGGGGAGCTGTTTTTT
CASSDLGQGQTGELFF
>NA|TRBV15|TRBD1|TRBJ2-1
TGTGCCACCAGCAGAGGTACGGGACAGGGGAACAATGAGCAGTTCTTC
CATSRGTGQGNNEQFF
>NA|TRBV6-5|NA|TRBJ1-1
TGTGCCAGTTCCACTTGGGGCACTCGGAACACTGAAGCTTTCTTT
CASSTWGTRNTEAFF
>NA|TRBV28|NA|TRBJ2-7
TGTGCCAGCAGTCTTACAGGGTGGGCTTACGAGCAGTACTTC
CASSLTGWAYEQYF
>few|TRBV28|TRBD1|TRBJ2-7
TGTGCCAGCAGTTTTAGGGACAGGGACTACGAGCAGTACTTC
CASSFRDRDYEQYF
>NA|TRBV4-2|NA|TRBJ1-1
TGTGCCAGCAGCCAAGGACAGAGGAACACTGAAGCTTTCTTT
CASSQGQRNTEAFF
>NA|TRBV4-1|TRBD1|TRBJ1-2
TGCGCCAGCAGCCAAGTGGAGGGGGCAAGTGGCTACACCTTC
CASSQVEGASGYTF
>NA|TRBV6-4|TRBD1|TRBJ2-4
TGTGCCAGCATTATACAGGGGCAGAGAGCCAAAAACATTCAGTACTTC
CASIIQGQRAKNIQYF
>NA|TRBV4-3|TRBD1|TRBJ2-3
TGCGCCAGCAGCTTACGGACAGGGGAAGGCACAGATACGCAGTATTTT
CASSLRTGEGTDTQYF
>NA|TRBV29-1|NA|TRBJ1-5
TGCAGCGTTCTAGAGAATAGCAATCAGCCCCAGCATTTT
CSVLENSNQPQHF
>NA|TRBV6-5|NA|TRBJ1-2
TGTGCCAGCAGTTACGGCAGGTATGATGGCTATGGCTACACCTTC
CASSYGRYDGYGYTF
>NA|TRBV10-3|NA|TRBJ1-2
TGTGCCATCAGTATGGAAAGGTCGGGGGGCTACACCTTC
CAISMERSGGYTF
>NA|TRBV2|NA|TRBJ1-1
TGTGCCAGCAGTGAACTCAGAGCGCTCACTGAAGCTTTCTTT
CASSELRALTEAFF
>once|TRBV2|TRBD2|TRBJ2-1
TGTGCCAGCAGCAGGCTAGCGGGGGGGCCATACAATGAGCAGTTCTTC
CASSRLAGGPYNEQFF
>NA|TRBV10-3|NA|TRBJ2-1
TGTGCCATCAGCCTAACAGGGGAGGTAGAAAATGAGCAGTTCTTC
CAISLTGEVENEQFF
>few|TRBV15|TRBD1|TRBJ2-2
TGTGCCACCAGCACCGGACAGGGCGGCACCGGGGAGCTGTTTTTT
CATSTGQGGTGELFF
>NA|TRBV27|NA|TRBJ1-5
TGTGCCAGCAGTTTATCGGTCGGTCGAAATCAGCCCCAGCATTTT
CASSLSVGRNQPQHF
>NA|TRBV6-1|NA|TRBJ2-2
TGTGCCAGCCAGGGTCTCACCGGGGAGCTGTTTTTT
CASQGLTGELFF
>NA|TRBV27|NA|TRBJ1-2
TGTGCCAGTCGAAAGGGGCAGGGGTCCTATGGCTACACCTTC
CASRKGQGSYGYTF
>few|TRBV5-1|NA|TRBJ2-2
TGCGCCAGCAGCTTGACATCGAACACCGGGGAGCTGTTTTTT
CASSLTSNTGELFF
>NA|TRBV27|NA|TRBJ2-7
TGTGCCAGCAGAGACTTCGAGTACGAGCAGTACTTC
CASRDFEYEQYF
>NA|TRBV12-5|TRBD1|TRBJ2-3
TGTGCTAGTGACCAGGGACAGTCTAGCACAGATACGCAGTATTTT
CASDQGQSSTDTQYF
>NA|TRBV5-8|NA|TRBJ2-1
TGTGCCAGCAGCAGTGTCCTGGCTAGCAGCAATGAGCAGTTCTTC
CASSSVLASSNEQFF
>NA|TRBV5-6|NA|TRBJ1-2
TGTGCCAGCAGCCCACCGGCAGGCGGGAACACCTTC
CASSPPAGGNTF
>NA|TRBV5-1|TRBD1|TRBJ2-7
TGCGCCAGCAGCCCGGACAGGCCCTACGAGCAGTACTTC
CASSPDRPYEQYF
>NA|TRBV28|NA|TRBJ1-6
TGTGCCAGCAGTTTAGGGCAGGGTAGTTGGTCCTATAATTCACCCCTCCACTTT
CASSLGQGSWSYNSPLHF
>NA|TRBV5-8|NA|TRBJ1-5
TGTGCCAGCAGCTTTCCCACCCAGCATTTT
CASSFPTQHF
>NA|TRBV7-3|TRBD1|TRBJ2-1
TGTGCCAGCAGCTTAAACCCGGGACAGGGTCCGTACAATGAGCAGTTCTTC
CASSLNPGQGPYNEQFF
>once|TRBV19|NA|TRBJ1-3
TGTGCCAGTACCGTACTCTCTGGAAACACCATATATTTT
CASTVLSGNTIYF
>NA|TRBV28|TRBD1|TRBJ2-7
TGTGCCACCTTCCCACAGGGGGCAGACGAGCAGTACTTC
CATFPQGADEQYF
>NA|TRBV19|TRBD2|TRBJ2-1
TGTGCCAGTAGCCGGGGGGTAGCGGGGGGTTACAATGAGCAGTTCTTC
CASSRGVAGGYNEQFF
>NA|TRBV6-1|TRBD1|TRBJ1-4
TGTGCCAGCAGTGACAACAGGGGAGGTGCAACTAATGAAAAACTGTTTTTT
CASSDNRGGATNEKLFF